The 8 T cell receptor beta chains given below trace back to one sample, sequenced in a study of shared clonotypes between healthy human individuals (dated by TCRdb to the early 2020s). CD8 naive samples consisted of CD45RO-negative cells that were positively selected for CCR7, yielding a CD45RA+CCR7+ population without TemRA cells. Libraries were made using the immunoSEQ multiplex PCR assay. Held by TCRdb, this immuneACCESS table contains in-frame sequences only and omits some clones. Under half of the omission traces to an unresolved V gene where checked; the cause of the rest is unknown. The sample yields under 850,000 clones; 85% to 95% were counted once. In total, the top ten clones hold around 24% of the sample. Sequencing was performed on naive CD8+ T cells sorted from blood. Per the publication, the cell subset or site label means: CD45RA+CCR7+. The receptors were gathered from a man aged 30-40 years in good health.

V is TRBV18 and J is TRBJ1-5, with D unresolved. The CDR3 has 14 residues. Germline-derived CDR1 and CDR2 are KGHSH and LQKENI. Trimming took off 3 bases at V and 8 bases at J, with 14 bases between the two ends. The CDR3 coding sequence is TGTGCCAGCTCACCCACACTGTTTGGGGAGCCCCAGCATTTT. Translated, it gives CASSPTLFGEPQHF.

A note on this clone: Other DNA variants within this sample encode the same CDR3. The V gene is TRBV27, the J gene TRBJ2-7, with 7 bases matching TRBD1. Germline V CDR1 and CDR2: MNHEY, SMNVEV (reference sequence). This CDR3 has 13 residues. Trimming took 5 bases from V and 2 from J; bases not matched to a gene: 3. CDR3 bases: TGTGCCAGCAGTGTTGGACAGGCCTACGAGCAGTACTTC. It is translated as CASSVGQAYEQYF.

The CDR3 DNA sequence: TGCGCCAGCAGCCAAGAGGCGCTGGGCAATCAGCCCCAGCATTTT. This translates into CASSQEALGNQPQHF. The rearrangement uses TRBV4-1 and TRBJ1-5; D ambiguous. The CDR3 extends over 15 amino acids. Per germline, CDR1 MGHRA and CDR2 YSYEKL. V shed 0 bases and J shed 2 bases, with 8 bases lying between them.

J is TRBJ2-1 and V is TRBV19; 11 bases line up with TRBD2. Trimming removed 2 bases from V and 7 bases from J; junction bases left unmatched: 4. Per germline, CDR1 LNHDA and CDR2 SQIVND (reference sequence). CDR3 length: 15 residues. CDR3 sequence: CASSIIAGGKNEQFF. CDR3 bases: TGTGCCAGTAGTATAATAGCGGGAGGGAAAAATGAGCAGTTCTTC.

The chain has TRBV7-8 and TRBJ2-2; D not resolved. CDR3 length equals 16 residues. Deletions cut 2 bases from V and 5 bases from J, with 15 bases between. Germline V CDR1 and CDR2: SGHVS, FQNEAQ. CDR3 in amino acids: CASSLFGRKGTGELFF. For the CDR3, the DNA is TGTGCCAGCAGCTTATTCGGGCGGAAGGGTACCGGGGAGCTGTTTTTT.

Here the CDR3 reads CASSGFQSTNYGYTF. In DNA form, the CDR3 reads TGTGCCAGCAGTGGATTTCAGAGTACTAACTATGGCTACACCTTC. J is TRBJ1-2 and V is TRBV2, with no clear D. The CDR3 extends over 15 amino acids. V gave up 4 bases and J gave up 0 bases, with 12 bases separating them. The germline V gene encodes CDR1 SNHLY and CDR2 FYNNEI.

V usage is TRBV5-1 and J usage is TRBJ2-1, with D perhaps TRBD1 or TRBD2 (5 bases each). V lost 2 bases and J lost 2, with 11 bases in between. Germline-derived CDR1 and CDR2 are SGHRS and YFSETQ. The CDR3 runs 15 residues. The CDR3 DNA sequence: TGCGCCAGCAGCTTCGGGGCGCCCGCCTACAATGAGCAGTTCTTC. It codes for CASSFGAPAYNEQFF. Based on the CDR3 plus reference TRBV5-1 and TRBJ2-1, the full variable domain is KAGVTQTPRYLIKTRGQQVTLSCSPISGHRSVSWYQQTPGQGLQFLFEYFSETQRNKGNFPGRFSGRQFSNSRSEMNVSTLELGDSALYLCASSFGAPAYNEQFFGPGTRLTVL.

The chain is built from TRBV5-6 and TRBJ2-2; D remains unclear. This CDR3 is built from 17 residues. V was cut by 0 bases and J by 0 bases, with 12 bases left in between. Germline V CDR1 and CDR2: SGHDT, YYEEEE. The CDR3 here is CASSLEDTQPNTGELFF. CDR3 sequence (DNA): TGTGCCAGCAGCTTGGAAGATACTCAACCGAACACCGGGGAGCTGTTTTTT. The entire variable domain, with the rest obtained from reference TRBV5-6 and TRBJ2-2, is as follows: DAGVTQSPTHLIKTRGQQVTLRCSPKSGHDTVSWYQQALGQGPQFIFQYYEEEERQRGNFPDRFSGHQFPNYSSELNVNALLLGDSALYLCASSLEDTQPNTGELFFGEGSRLTVL.